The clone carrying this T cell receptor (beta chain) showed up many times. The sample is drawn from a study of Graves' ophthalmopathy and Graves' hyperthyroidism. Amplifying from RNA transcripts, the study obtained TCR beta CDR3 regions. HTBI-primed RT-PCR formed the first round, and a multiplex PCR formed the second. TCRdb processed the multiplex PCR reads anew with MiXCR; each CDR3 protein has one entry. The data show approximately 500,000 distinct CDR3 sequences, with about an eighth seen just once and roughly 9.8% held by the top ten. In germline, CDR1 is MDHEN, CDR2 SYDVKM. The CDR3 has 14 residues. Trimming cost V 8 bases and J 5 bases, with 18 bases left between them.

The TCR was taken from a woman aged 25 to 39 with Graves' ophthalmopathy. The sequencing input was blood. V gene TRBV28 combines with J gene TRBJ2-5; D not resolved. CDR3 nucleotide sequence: TGTGCCAGCGCAGTCCGTGGGCGTGTGGAGACCCAGTACTTC. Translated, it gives CASAVRGRVETQYF.